These 4 T cell receptor beta chains came from one sample sequenced in a study of sequential checkpoint blockade in melanoma. Treatment: randomized to nivolumab then ipilimumab (arm A) or the reverse (arm B). Profiled with immunoSEQ multiplex PCR; TCRdb holds only in-frame clones, not every one. Of fewer than 4,500 clones listed, roughly 17% are singletons. The sequenced sample was tumor tissue (inferred from file names), obtained from a patient given nivolumab and ipilimumab in sequence. Receptor source: a human donor with melanoma.

This clone was detected ten times or more. The CDR3 protein is CASSRDYVSQETQYF. DNA for the CDR3: TGTGCCAGCAGCAGAGACTATGTGTCACAAGAGACCCAGTACTTC. The chain has TRBV11-3 and TRBJ2-5, with D perhaps TRBD2 (5 bases). V was trimmed by 5 bases and J by 2 bases, leaving 15 bases between them. Germline CDR1 is SGHNT and CDR2 is YENEEA. The CDR3 totals 15 residues. The full variable domain, its missing parts supplied by reference TRBV11-3 and TRBJ2-5, is EAGVVQSPRYKIIEKKQPVAFWCNPISGHNTLYWYLQNLGQGPELLIRYENEEAVDDSQLPKDRFSAERLKGVDSTLKIQPAELGDSAVYLCASSRDYVSQETQYFGPGTRLLVL.

This clone has a handful of counts. The chain links TRBV18 to TRBJ1-1, with D unclear. Trimming took off 2 bases at V and 0 bases at J, with 7 bases between the two ends. Looked up from germline, CDR1 is KGHSH and CDR2 is LQKENI. The CDR3 spans 14 residues. Here the CDR3 reads CASSPVSLNTEAFF. The CDR3 DNA reads as TGTGCCAGCTCACCAGTCTCCTTGAACACTGAAGCTTTCTTT.

This chain uses TRBV19 with TRBJ2-5, with D unresolved. Deletions cut 3 bases from V and 5 bases from J, with 7 bases between. The CDR3 runs 12 residues. CDR1 and CDR2 (germline): LNHDA, SQIVND (reference sequence). CDR3 in DNA: TGTGCCAGTAGTATGACTCAGGAGACCCAGTACTTC. This sequence encodes CASSMTQETQYF.

The chain uses TRBV1 and TRBJ1-1. TRBV1 is given as a pseudogene. The CDR3 contains 16 residues. The CDR3 protein is CASSQGDIRGDGEAFF. The CDR3 coding sequence is TGCGCCAGCAGCCAAGGTGATATTAGGGGGGATGGGGAAGCTTTCTTT.